This record covers a single T cell receptor (beta chain). These data come from a study of blood T cell repertoires in COVID-19. Assay used: immunoSEQ multiplex PCR; TCRdb lists only in-frame clones, some missing. The sample has roughly 35,000 clones, around nine tenths seen once. The CDR3 spans 17 residues. Germline values: CDR1 MNHEY, CDR2 SMNVEV (reference sequence). After removal of 7 bases from V and 0 bases from J, the junction contained 12 bases not matched to a gene. This clonotype was sampled from a man aged 55 to 70 with active COVID-19. The sequenced sample consisted of peripheral blood. This chain joins TRBV27 and TRBJ2-3, with 8 nucleotides matching TRBD2. CDR3 in amino acids: CASTQFVLAESTDTQYF. The DNA of the CDR3 is TGTGCCAGCACCCAGTTCGTACTAGCGGAAAGCACAGATACGCAGTATTTT.